Included here is one T cell receptor beta chain sequence, with context. The antigen it binds to is not known. The sample holds no much larger clone one base away, and base qualities are not on file. The immunoSEQ Assay, a bias-controlled multiplex PCR, was used to amplify TCRbeta CDR3 regions from genomic DNA. Turning to the authors' computational methods: The number of nucleated cells in each sample was estimated from the amplification of reference gene primers within the assay. To quantify the absolute abundance of each unique TCRbeta CDR3 rearrangement, sequence reads were collapsed and filtered. For each sample, productive Simpson clonality was calculated as the square root of Simpson's diversity index over productive rearrangements. TCRdb took this table from immuneACCESS and kept in-frame rearrangements with V and J called. Such tables lack part of the clones; where checked against another copy, unresolved V genes explain under half of the gap, and the rest is unexplained. V, J and clone size are those of that table, while D and trimming were read from the DNA. This sample holds a few hundred thousand clones; approximately 86% were observed only once. The ten top clones hold 10% to 15% of the sample.

The sample is drawn from a study of blood T cell repertoires in COVID-19 (dated by TCRdb to about 2020). Broadly, across the study: Collaborator samples came from the United States, Italy and Spain and covered acute and convalescent phases of COVID-19. The prospective study material was composed of cDNA or gDNA derived from T cells, B-cell-depleted T cells, or PBMCs. Subjects who had been exposed to COVID-19, were actively infected with it, or had recovered from it provided the deeply sampled blood TCRbeta repertoires that made up the dataset. The repertoires were made available in a free public database intended to serve as a resource for research on the immune response to SARS-CoV-2. The samples were drawn from the first 160 participants of the ongoing ImmuneRACE study and from 1,254 subjects provided by 6 global collaborators. Sample metadata almost always included a de-identified subject ID, COVID-19 status, age in years and sex. Where available, HLA class I and class II types were obtained from metadata supplied by the sample provider rather than from assay-based typing. Overall study outcomes, separate from this receptor: The amount of clinical and demographic metadata varied by source and participant and was provided uncurated.

One collaborating source in Seattle enrolled patients while the patients were actively infected and followed the patients over time throughout the course of disease. Collaborating institutions collected whole blood in K2EDTA tubes following their own protocols. For TCRbeta analysis, collaborators shipped samples as frozen whole blood, isolated PBMCs, or DNA extracted from either of those sample types. The cysteine opens and the phenylalanine closes a CDR3 of 13 amino acids. Left in the record is the CDR3 DNA by itself, 39 bases read in frame from the first base. Trimming takes 0 bases from V and 0 bases from J, and the germline ends sit 3 bases apart. The germline V gene specifies SGDLS as CDR1 and YYNGEE as CDR2.

The rearrangement joined TRBV9 to TRBJ1-1; no D gene can be assigned with confidence. The source is a woman between 65 and 79 years old with COVID-19, enrolled during active disease. Sequencing was performed on peripheral blood. CDR3 protein: CASSVVLNTEAFF. The sequenced DNA is TGTGCCAGCAGCGTAGTATTGAACACTGAAGCTTTCTTT.